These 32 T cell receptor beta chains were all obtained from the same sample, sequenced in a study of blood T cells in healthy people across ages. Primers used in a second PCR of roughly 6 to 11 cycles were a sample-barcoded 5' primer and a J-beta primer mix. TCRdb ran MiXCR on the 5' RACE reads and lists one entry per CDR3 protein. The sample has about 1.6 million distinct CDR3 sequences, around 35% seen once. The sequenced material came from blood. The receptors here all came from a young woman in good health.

CDR3 amino acids: CASSLWGSTNEKLFF. CDR3 nucleotide sequence: TGTGCCAGCAGTTTGTGGGGGAGCACTAATGAAAAACTGTTTTTT. This sequence joins TRBV12-3 or TRBV12-4 and TRBJ1-4; D perhaps matches TRBD1 (5 bases). The CDR3 length is 15 residues. V lost 3 bases to trimming and J lost 2 bases, with 10 bases between them.

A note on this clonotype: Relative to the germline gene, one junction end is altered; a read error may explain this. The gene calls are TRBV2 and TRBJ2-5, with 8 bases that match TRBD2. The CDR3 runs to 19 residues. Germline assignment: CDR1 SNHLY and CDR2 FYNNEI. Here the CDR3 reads CASSDLFDGRDRAGEIQYF. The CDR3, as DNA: TGTGCCAGCAGTGATTTATTCGACGGGAGGGATCGGGCTGGAGAGATCCAGTACTTC.

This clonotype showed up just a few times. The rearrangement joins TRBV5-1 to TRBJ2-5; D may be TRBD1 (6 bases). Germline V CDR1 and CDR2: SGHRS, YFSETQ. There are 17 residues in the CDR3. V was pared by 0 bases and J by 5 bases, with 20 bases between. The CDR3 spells CASSLVGGDTVGETQYF. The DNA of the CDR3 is TGCGCCAGCAGCTTGGTAGGTGGGGACACGGTTGGTGAGACCCAGTACTTC.

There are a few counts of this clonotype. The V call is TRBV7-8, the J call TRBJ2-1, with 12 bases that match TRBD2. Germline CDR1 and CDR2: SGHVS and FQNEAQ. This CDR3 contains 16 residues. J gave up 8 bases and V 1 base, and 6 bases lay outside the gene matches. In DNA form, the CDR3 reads TGTGCCAGCAGCTTAGGAGCTAGCGGGGGGGTGCATGAGCAGTTCTTC. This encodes CASSLGASGGVHEQFF.

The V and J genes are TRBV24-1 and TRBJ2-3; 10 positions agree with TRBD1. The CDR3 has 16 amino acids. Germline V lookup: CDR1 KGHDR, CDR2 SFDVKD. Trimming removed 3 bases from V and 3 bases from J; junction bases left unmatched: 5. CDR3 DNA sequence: TGTGCCACCAGTGATGCCGTGGACAGGGGGACAGATACGCAGTATTTT. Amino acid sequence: CATSDAVDRGTDTQYF.

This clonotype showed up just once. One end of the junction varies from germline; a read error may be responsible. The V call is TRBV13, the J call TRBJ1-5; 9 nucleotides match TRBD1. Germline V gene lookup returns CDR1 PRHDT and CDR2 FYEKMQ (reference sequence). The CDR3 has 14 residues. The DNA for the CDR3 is TGTGTCAGCCCCGGGACAGGGTATAATCAGCCCCAGCATTTT. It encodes CVSPGTGYNQPQHF.

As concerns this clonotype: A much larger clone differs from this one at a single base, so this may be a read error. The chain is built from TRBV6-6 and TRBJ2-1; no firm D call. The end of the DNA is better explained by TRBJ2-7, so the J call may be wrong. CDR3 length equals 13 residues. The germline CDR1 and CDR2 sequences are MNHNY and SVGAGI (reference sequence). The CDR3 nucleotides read TGTGCCAGCAGTTACGACACCTCCAATGAGCAGTACTTC. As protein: CASSYDTSNEQYF.

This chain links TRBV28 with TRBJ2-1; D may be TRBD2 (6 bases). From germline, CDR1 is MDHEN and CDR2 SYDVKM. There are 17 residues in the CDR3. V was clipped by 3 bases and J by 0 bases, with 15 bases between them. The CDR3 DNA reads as TGTGCCAGCAGTTTCTTGGCGGGGCTGAGCTCCTACAATGAGCAGTTCTTC. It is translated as CASSFLAGLSSYNEQFF. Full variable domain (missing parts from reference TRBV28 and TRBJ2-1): DVKVTQSSRYLVKRTGEKVFLECVQDMDHENMFWYRQDPGLGLRLIYFSYDVKMKEKGDIPEGYSVSREKKERFSLILESASTNQTSMYLCASSFLAGLSSYNEQFFGPGTRLTVL.

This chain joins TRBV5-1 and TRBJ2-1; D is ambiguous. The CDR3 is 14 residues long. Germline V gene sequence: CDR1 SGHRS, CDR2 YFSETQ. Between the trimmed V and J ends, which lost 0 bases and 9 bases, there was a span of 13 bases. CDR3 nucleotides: TGCGCCAGCAGCTTGGTCCTTGGGGTTGGTGAGCAGTTCTTC. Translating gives CASSLVLGVGEQFF.

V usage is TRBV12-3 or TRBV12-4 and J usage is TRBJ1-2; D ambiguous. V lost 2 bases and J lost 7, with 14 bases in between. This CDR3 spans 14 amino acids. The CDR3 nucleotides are TGTGCCAGCAGTTTAATTAAGGGCTCGGCTGGCTACACCTTC. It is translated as CASSLIKGSAGYTF.

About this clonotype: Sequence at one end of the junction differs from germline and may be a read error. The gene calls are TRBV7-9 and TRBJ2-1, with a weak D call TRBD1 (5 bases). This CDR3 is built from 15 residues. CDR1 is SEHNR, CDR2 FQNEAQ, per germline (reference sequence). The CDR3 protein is CTSSPDRPPYNEQFF. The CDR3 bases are TGTACCAGCAGTCCAGACAGACCCCCCTACAATGAGCAGTTCTTC. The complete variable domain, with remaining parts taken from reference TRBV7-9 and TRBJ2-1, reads DTGVSQNPRHKITKRGQNVTFRCDPISEHNRLYWYRQTLGQGPEFLTYFQNEAQLEKSRLLSDRFSAERPKGSFSTLEIQRTEQGDSAMYLCTSSPDRPPYNEQFFGPGTRLTVL.

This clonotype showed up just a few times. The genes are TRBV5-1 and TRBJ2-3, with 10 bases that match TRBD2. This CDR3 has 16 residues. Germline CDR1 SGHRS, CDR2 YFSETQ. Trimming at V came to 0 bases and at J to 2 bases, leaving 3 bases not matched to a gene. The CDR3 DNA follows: TGCGCCAGCAGCTTGGCTAGCGGGAGACCCACAGATACGCAGTATTTT. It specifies CASSLASGRPTDTQYF.

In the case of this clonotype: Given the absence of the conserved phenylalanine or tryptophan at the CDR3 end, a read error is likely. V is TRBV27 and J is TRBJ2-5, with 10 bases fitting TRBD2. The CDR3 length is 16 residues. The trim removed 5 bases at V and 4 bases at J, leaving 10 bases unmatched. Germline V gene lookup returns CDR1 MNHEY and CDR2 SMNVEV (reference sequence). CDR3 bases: TGTGCCAGCAGTCCTAGCGGGAGTGGGTGGGGAGAGACCCAGTACGTC. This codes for CASSPSGSGWGETQYV.

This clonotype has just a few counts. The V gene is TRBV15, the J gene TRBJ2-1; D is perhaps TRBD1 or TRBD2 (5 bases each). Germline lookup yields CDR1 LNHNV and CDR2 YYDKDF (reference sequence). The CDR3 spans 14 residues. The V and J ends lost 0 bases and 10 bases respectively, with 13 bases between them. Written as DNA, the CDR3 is TGTGCCACCAGCAGAGATCGGGGCGGGCCGGAGCAGTTCTTC. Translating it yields CATSRDRGGPEQFF.

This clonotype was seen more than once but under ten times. CDR3 sequence: CASSYLKSDNGTF. CDR3 nucleotide sequence: TGTGCCAGCAGTTACCTTAAGTCGGATAACGGCACCTTC. The J gene is TRBJ1-2, the V gene TRBV6-2 or TRBV6-3; D ambiguous. The CDR3 covers 13 residues. Trimming pared 2 bases from V and 13 bases from J, leaving 17 bases between. The germline CDR1 and CDR2 sequences are MNHEY and SVGEGT.

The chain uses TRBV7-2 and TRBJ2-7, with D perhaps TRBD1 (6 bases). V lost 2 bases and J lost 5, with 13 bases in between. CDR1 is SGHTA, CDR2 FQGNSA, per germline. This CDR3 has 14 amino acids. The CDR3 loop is CASSLTGQIDEQYF. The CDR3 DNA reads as TGTGCCAGCAGCTTAACCGGACAGATCGACGAGCAGTACTTC.

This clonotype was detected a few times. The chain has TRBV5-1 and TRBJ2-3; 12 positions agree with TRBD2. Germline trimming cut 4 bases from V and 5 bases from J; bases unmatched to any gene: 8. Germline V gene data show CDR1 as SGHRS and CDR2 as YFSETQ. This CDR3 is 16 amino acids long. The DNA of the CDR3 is TGCGCCAGCAGCCGGACTGTACTAGCGGGAGGAGATACGCAGTATTTT. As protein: CASSRTVLAGGDTQYF.

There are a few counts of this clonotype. The CDR3 sequence: CASSQGLGTEQYF. DNA of the CDR3: TGTGCCAGCAGCCAAGGTCTGGGGACAGAGCAGTACTTC. The rearrangement uses TRBV3-1 and TRBJ2-7, with D maybe TRBD1 (6 bases). Trimming shortened V by 1 base and J by 7 bases, and 11 bases separated the two germline ends. In germline, CDR1 is LGHDT, CDR2 YNNKEL (reference sequence). The CDR3 has 13 amino acids.

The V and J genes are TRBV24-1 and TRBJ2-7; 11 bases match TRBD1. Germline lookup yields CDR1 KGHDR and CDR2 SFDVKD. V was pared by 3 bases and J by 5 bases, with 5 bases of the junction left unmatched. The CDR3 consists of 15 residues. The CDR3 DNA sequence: TGTGCCACCAGTGATGCGGGACAGGGGGAAGACGAGCAGTACTTC. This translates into CATSDAGQGEDEQYF.

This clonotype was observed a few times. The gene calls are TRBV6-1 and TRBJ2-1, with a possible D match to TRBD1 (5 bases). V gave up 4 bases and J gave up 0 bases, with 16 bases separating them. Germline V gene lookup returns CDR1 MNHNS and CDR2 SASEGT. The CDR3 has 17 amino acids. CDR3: CASSADSVWSSYNEQFF. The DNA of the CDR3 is TGTGCCAGCAGTGCAGACAGCGTGTGGAGCTCCTACAATGAGCAGTTCTTC.

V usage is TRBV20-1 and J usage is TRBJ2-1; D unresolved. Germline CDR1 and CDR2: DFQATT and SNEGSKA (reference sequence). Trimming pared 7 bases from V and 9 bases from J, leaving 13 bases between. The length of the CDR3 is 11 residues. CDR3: CSGRRDIEQFF. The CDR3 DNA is TGCAGTGGGCGGAGAGACATTGAGCAGTTCTTC.

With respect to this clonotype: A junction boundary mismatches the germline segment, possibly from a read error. CDR3 sequence reads: CASSPSGSYYNKQFF. DNA of the CDR3: TGTGCCAGCAGTCCGAGCGGGAGTTACTACAATAAGCAGTTCTTC. This rearrangement joins TRBV11-2 to TRBJ2-1; 8 bases are a match to TRBD2. The length of the CDR3 is 15 residues. Germline CDR1 is SGHAT and CDR2 is FQNNGV.

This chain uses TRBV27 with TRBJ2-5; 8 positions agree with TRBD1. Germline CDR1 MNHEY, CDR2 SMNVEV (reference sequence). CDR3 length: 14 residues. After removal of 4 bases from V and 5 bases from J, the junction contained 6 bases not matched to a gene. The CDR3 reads CASSSLDREETQYF. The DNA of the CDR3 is TGTGCCAGCAGTTCCTTGGACAGGGAGGAGACCCAGTACTTC.

Written as DNA, the CDR3 is TGTGCCAGCAGCCCCCCCACGGGTTGGGGCACTGAAGCTTTCTTT. Translation: CASSPPTGWGTEAFF. The chain recombines TRBV3-1 with TRBJ1-1; D is uncertain. This CDR3 has 15 amino acids. The germline V gene encodes CDR1 LGHDT and CDR2 YNNKEL (reference sequence). V was trimmed by 4 bases and J by 4 bases, leaving 16 bases between them.

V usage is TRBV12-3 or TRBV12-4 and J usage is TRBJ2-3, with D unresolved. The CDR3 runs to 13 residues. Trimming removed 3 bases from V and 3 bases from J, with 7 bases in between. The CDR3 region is CASSLVWTDTQYF. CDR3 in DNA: TGTGCCAGCAGTTTGGTTTGGACAGATACGCAGTATTTT.

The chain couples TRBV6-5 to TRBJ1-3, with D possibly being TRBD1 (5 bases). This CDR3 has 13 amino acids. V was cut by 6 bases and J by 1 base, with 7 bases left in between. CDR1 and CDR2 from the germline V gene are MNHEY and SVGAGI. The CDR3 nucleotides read TGTGCCAGCAGCAGGGAGTCTGGAAACACCATATATTTT. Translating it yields CASSRESGNTIYF.

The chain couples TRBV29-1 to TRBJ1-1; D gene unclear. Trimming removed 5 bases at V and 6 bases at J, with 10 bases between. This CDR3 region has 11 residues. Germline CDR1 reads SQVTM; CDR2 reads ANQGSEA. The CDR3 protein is CSVNKVPEAFF. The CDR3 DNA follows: TGCAGCGTTAACAAGGTTCCTGAAGCTTTCTTT.

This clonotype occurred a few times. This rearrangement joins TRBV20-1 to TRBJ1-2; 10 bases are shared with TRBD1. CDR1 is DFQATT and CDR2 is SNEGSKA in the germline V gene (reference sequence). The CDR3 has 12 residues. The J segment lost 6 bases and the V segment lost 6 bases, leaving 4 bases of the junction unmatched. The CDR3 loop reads CSAGQGWNGYTF. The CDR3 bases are TGCAGTGCGGGACAGGGGTGGAATGGCTACACCTTC.

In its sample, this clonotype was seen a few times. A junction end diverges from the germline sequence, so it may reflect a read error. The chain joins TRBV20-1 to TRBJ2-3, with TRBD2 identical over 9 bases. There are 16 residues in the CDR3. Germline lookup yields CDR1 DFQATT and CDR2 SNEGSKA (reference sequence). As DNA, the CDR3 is TGCAGTGCGCTACTAGCGGGTGCCTACCGCACGGATACGCAGTATTTT. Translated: CSALLAGAYRTDTQYF.

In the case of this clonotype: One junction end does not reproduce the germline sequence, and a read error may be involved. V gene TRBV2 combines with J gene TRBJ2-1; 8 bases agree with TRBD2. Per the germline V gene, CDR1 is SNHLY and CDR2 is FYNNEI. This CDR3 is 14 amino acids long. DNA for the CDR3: TGTGCCAGCAGAGGACTAGCAGCATACAGTGAGCAGTTCTTC. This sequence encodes CASRGLAAYSEQFF.

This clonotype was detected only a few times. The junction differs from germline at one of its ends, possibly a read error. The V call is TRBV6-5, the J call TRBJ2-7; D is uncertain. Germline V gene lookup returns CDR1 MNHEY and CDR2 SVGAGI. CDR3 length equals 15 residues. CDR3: CASSFRRLVGYGQYF. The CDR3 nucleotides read TGTGCCAGCAGTTTCCGACGACTCGTCGGGTACGGGCAGTACTTC.

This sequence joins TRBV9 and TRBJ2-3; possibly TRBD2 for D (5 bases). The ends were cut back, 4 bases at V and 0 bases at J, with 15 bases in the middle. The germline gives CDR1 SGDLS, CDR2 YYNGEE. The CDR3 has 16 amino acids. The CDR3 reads CASSPDGRTSTDTQYF. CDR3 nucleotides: TGTGCCAGCAGCCCAGATGGGCGGACTAGCACAGATACGCAGTATTTT.